Listed below are T cell receptor beta chains from one sample, sequenced in a study of T-cell memory formation after mild COVID-19. TCRdb itself ran the 5' RACE reads through MiXCR, one entry per CDR3 protein. The top ten clones hold around 3.8% of a sample with under 300,000 distinct CDR3 sequences, about 16% of them seen once. Sample: PBMCs or a T cell subset sorted from them (not recorded which). Every receptor here comes from a man between 18 and 35 years old who had mild COVID-19 (a few samples of this study predate the infection). Cell type and time point are not known. The CDR3 runs from the conserved cysteine through the conserved F or W. Each record gives: CDR3 DNA, CDR3 protein, CDR3 length, J gene, D gene, clone size, V gene. A D gene is named only where the DNA matches it firmly. Rows may omit the clone size; those that give it use once, few, many or a size class.

CDR3 DNA: TGTGCCAGCAGCCCCGGGAGGGGAGTGACCCAGTACTTC
CDR3 protein: CASSPGRGVTQYF
CDR3 length: 13
J gene: TRBJ2-5
D gene: TRBD2
clone size: NA
V gene: TRBV4-2

CDR3 DNA: TGTGCCAGCAGTTCCCCCAGGGTAGCTGAAGCTTTCTTT
CDR3 protein: CASSSPRVAEAFF
CDR3 length: 13
J gene: TRBJ1-1
D gene: NA
clone size: few
V gene: TRBV12-3/TRBV12-4

CDR3 DNA: TGCAGTGCTGGGGGCCCCCGTACCGGGGAGCTGTTTTTT
CDR3 protein: CSAGGPRTGELFF
CDR3 length: 13
J gene: TRBJ2-2
D gene: NA
clone size: few
V gene: TRBV20-1

CDR3 DNA: TGTGCCATCAGTGACCCCGCGGGCAATGAGCAGTTCTTC
CDR3 protein: CAISDPAGNEQFF
CDR3 length: 13
J gene: TRBJ2-1
D gene: NA
clone size: NA
V gene: TRBV10-3

CDR3 DNA: TGTGCCAGCAGACAGGGGGCGCGCCCTGGCTACACCTTC
CDR3 protein: CASRQGARPGYTF
CDR3 length: 13
J gene: TRBJ1-2
D gene: TRBD1
clone size: NA
V gene: TRBV25-1

CDR3 DNA: TGCGCCAGCAGCCAGAGAGTGGGAGGAGGCAATCAGCCCCAGCATTTT
CDR3 protein: CASSQRVGGGNQPQHF
CDR3 length: 16
J gene: TRBJ1-5
D gene: NA
clone size: NA
V gene: TRBV4-3

CDR3 DNA: TGTGCCAGCAGCTTAGTTGGGGGGGCAAATTCACCCCTCCACTTT
CDR3 protein: CASSLVGGANSPLHF
CDR3 length: 15
J gene: TRBJ1-6
D gene: NA
clone size: many
V gene: TRBV7-2

CDR3 DNA: TGCGCCAGCAGCTTGGCTCCGGACAGCAACACTGAAGCTTTCTTT
CDR3 protein: CASSLAPDSNTEAFF
CDR3 length: 15
J gene: TRBJ1-1
D gene: NA
clone size: few
V gene: TRBV5-1

CDR3 DNA: TGTGCCAGCAGGCCAGACAGGGGCACTGAAGCTTTCTTT
CDR3 protein: CASRPDRGTEAFF
CDR3 length: 13
J gene: TRBJ1-1
D gene: TRBD1
clone size: NA
V gene: TRBV6-2/TRBV6-3

CDR3 DNA: TGTGCCAGCACCCCGACCAGCCTTAATGAAAAACTGTTTTTT
CDR3 protein: CASTPTSLNEKLFF
CDR3 length: 14
J gene: TRBJ1-4
D gene: NA
clone size: few
V gene: TRBV12-3/TRBV12-4

CDR3 DNA: TGTGCTGGACAGGGGGTAGGAAATGAAAAACTGTTTTTT
CDR3 protein: CAGQGVGNEKLFF
CDR3 length: 13
J gene: TRBJ1-4
D gene: TRBD1
clone size: few
V gene: TRBV2

CDR3 DNA: TGCGCCAGCAGCCGACCGCGGGCGGGGGCCCACACCGGGGAGCTGTTTTTT
CDR3 protein: CASSRPRAGAHTGELFF
CDR3 length: 17
J gene: TRBJ2-2
D gene: NA
clone size: NA
V gene: TRBV5-1

CDR3 DNA: TGTGCCAGCAGCCAAAATCAGGGGAGAGGTCTGAATTCACCCCTCCACTTT
CDR3 protein: CASSQNQGRGLNSPLHF
CDR3 length: 17
J gene: TRBJ1-6
D gene: NA
clone size: few
V gene: TRBV7-8

CDR3 DNA: TGTGCCAGCACCTTAGTGGGGGCTAGCACAGATACGCAGTATTTT
CDR3 protein: CASTLVGASTDTQYF
CDR3 length: 15
J gene: TRBJ2-3
D gene: NA
clone size: few
V gene: TRBV12-3/TRBV12-4

CDR3 DNA: TGTGCCAGCAGCATATACACAGGGGCCATGAACACTGAAGCTTTCTTT
CDR3 protein: CASSIYTGAMNTEAFF
CDR3 length: 16
J gene: TRBJ1-1
D gene: TRBD1
clone size: few
V gene: TRBV5-8

CDR3 DNA: TGTGCCACCCAAATCCCGAGCACAGATACGCAGTATTTT
CDR3 protein: CATQIPSTDTQYF
CDR3 length: 13
J gene: TRBJ2-3
D gene: NA
clone size: many
V gene: TRBV6-6